This passage covers 17 T cell receptor beta chains from one sample sequenced in a study of cytotoxic CD8 clonotypes in ibrutinib-treated CLL. Repertoires were generated with immunoSEQ multiplex PCR, while TCRdb's copy carries only in-frame clones and drops some. The sample holds fewer than 400,000 clones; 67% are singletons and the top ten take approximately 6%. The sample here was PBMCs, taken after 36 months of ibrutinib treatment. These receptors all stem from a human donor with chronic lymphocytic leukemia.

The rearrangement joins TRBV27 to TRBJ2-7; the match to TRBD2 covers 7 bases. CDR3 length: 15 amino acids. Germline lookup yields CDR1 MNHEY and CDR2 SMNVEV (reference sequence). J lost 4 bases, V lost 0 bases, and 6 bases had no gene match. The CDR3 loop is CASSLSGGPLYEQYF. CDR3 coding DNA: TGTGCCAGCAGTTTATCGGGAGGGCCTTTGTACGAGCAGTACTTC.

This sequence joins TRBV18 and TRBJ1-2; D not certain. Per the germline V gene, CDR1 is KGHSH and CDR2 is LQKENI. The CDR3 covers 14 residues. Trimming left V 5 bases short and J 3 bases short, with 13 bases between. In DNA form, the CDR3 reads TGTGCCAGCTCAGGACCCTACCTGGACTATGGCTACACCTTC. It encodes CASSGPYLDYGYTF.

The chain has TRBV5-1 and TRBJ2-1, with 11 positions matching TRBD2. The ends lost 5 bases at V and 0 bases at J; junction bases unmatched: 7. CDR3 length equals 17 residues. Germline V gives CDR1 SGHRS, CDR2 YFSETQ. This CDR3 is CASSASGRTSSYNEQFF. CDR3 DNA: TGCGCCAGCAGTGCTAGCGGGAGGACCAGCTCCTACAATGAGCAGTTCTTC.

The rearrangement joins TRBV18 to TRBJ2-7, with 7 bases fitting TRBD1. The trim removed 0 bases at V and 4 bases at J, leaving 9 bases unmatched. Germline CDR1 KGHSH, CDR2 LQKENI. The CDR3 has 16 amino acids. CDR3 residues: CASSPPETGKVYEQYF. CDR3 DNA sequence: TGTGCCAGCTCACCACCAGAGACAGGGAAAGTGTACGAGCAGTACTTC.

The V and J genes are TRBV27 and TRBJ2-6; TRBD1 might be the D (7 bases). Per germline, CDR1 MNHEY and CDR2 SMNVEV (reference sequence). Deletions cut 4 bases from V and 0 bases from J, with 16 bases between. This CDR3 region has 18 residues. Written as DNA, the CDR3 is TGTGCCAGCAGTTCTCGCGGGACAGCTTACTCTGGGGCCAACGTCCTGACTTTC. Protein: CASSSRGTAYSGANVLTF.

The J gene is TRBJ1-1, the V gene TRBV5-6, with D uncertain. The CDR3 contains 13 residues. Germline V gives CDR1 SGHDT, CDR2 YYEEEE. Trimming cost V 5 bases and J 5 bases, with 13 bases left between them. The CDR3 sequence: CASSSNEGTEAFF. In DNA, the CDR3 is TGTGCCAGCAGTTCCAACGAGGGTACTGAAGCTTTCTTT.

V is TRBV7-3 and J is TRBJ1-3; D uncertain. Per germline, CDR1 SGHTA and CDR2 FQGTGA. Trimming took off 6 bases at V and 4 bases at J, with 10 bases between the two ends. The CDR3 has 13 residues. The CDR3 nucleotides read TGTGCCAGCAGTACCGGACGGGGAAACACCATATATTTT. It specifies CASSTGRGNTIYF.

The chain is built from TRBV15 and TRBJ2-1; D is uncertain. Trimming cost V 0 bases and J 7 bases, with 13 bases left between them. CDR1 and CDR2 (germline): LNHNV, YYDKDF (reference sequence). There are 15 residues in the CDR3. This CDR3 is CATSRDRALRNEQFF. In DNA form, the CDR3 reads TGTGCCACCAGCAGAGATCGGGCACTTAGAAATGAGCAGTTCTTC.

V usage is TRBV4-1 and J usage is TRBJ2-7; D is possibly TRBD1 (6 bases). Trimming took 0 bases from V and 6 from J, leaving 12 bases between them. CDR1 MGHRA and CDR2 YSYEKL come from the germline V gene. The CDR3 covers 14 residues. In DNA form, the CDR3 reads TGCGCCAGCAGCCAAGATCCCAACAGGGCCGAGCAGTACTTC. Protein sequence: CASSQDPNRAEQYF.

The gene calls are TRBV10-3 and TRBJ1-3, with no clear D. The germline V and J ends were trimmed by 0 bases and 1 base, with 13 bases remaining between them. Per the germline V gene, CDR1 is ENHRY and CDR2 is SYGVKD. The CDR3 sequence is 17 residues long. The CDR3 protein is CAISESSKVGSGNTIYF. The CDR3 DNA reads TGTGCCATCAGTGAGTCATCAAAGGTGGGGTCTGGAAACACCATATATTTT.

The chain recombines TRBV6-1 with TRBJ1-6, with TRBD1 as a possible D gene (5 bases). CDR1 is MNHNS, CDR2 SASEGT, per germline. The CDR3 is made up of 14 amino acids. The V end was cut by 6 bases, the J end by 5 bases, with 11 bases between. The CDR3 loop reads CASRMGPHNSPLHF. CDR3 nucleotides: TGTGCCAGCAGGATGGGGCCCCATAATTCACCCCTCCACTTT.

This clone showed up just once. This chain connects TRBV18 to TRBJ1-1; 8 bases fit TRBD1. Germline lookup yields CDR1 KGHSH and CDR2 LQKENI. V gave up 3 bases and J gave up 3 bases; unmatched junction bases: 12. The CDR3 is 17 residues long. The CDR3 DNA reads TGTGCCAGCTCACCGTCCCGGACAGGGATGTTAGACACTGAAGCTTTCTTT. This gives the protein CASSPSRTGMLDTEAFF.

The J gene is TRBJ2-7, the V gene TRBV6-5; D is perhaps TRBD1 (6 bases). Trimming removed 0 bases from V and 2 bases from J, with 14 bases in between. CDR3 size: 16 residues. Germline loops: CDR1 MNHEY, CDR2 SVGAGI. The CDR3 DNA sequence: TGTGCCAGCAGTTACTCGGTCGGGACACCTCCCTACGAGCAGTACTTC. Amino acid sequence: CASSYSVGTPPYEQYF.

The V call is TRBV14, the J call TRBJ2-7, with unresolved D. CDR3 length: 13 amino acids. Germline V lookup: CDR1 SGHDN, CDR2 FVKESK. V dropped 4 bases and J dropped 3 bases, with 10 bases sitting between them. DNA for the CDR3: TGTGCCAGCAGCCGGGCCTCCCTCTACGAGCAGTACTTC. This sequence encodes CASSRASLYEQYF.

The J gene is TRBJ1-3, the V gene TRBV7-2; D gene uncertain. This CDR3 has 13 residues. CDR1 is SGHTA and CDR2 is FQGNSA in the germline V gene. V dropped 6 bases and J dropped 3 bases, with 9 bases sitting between them. The CDR3 protein is CASSISIGNTIYF. The CDR3 nucleotides read TGTGCCAGCAGTATTTCTATTGGAAACACCATATATTTT.

This chain uses TRBV7-9 with TRBJ1-2; D might be TRBD1 (6 bases). V lost 5 bases to trimming and J lost 5 bases, with 15 bases between them. Germline V gene lookup returns CDR1 SEHNR and CDR2 FQNEAQ (reference sequence). This CDR3 region has 14 residues. The CDR3 loop is CASSPRNRVYGYTF. CDR3 nucleotides: TGTGCCAGCAGCCCTAGAAACAGGGTTTATGGCTACACCTTC.

This clone turned up a few times. The chain carries TRBV5-1 and TRBJ2-1, with D hard to call. Germline CDR1 is SGHRS and CDR2 is YFSETQ. V was trimmed by 3 bases and J by 0 bases, leaving 10 bases between them. The CDR3 consists of 15 residues. In DNA form, the CDR3 reads TGCGCCAGCAGCTCCCTGGAGAGCTCCTACAATGAGCAGTTCTTC. Protein product: CASSSLESSYNEQFF.